A single sample is the source of the 10 T cell receptor beta chains below, sequenced in a study of T cell clones after liver transplantation. Repertoires were generated with immunoSEQ multiplex PCR, while TCRdb's copy carries only in-frame clones and drops some. The sample has tens of thousands of clones; roughly 80% are singletons. Specimen: CD4+ T cells from blood, collected 45 to 47 months after liver transplant. The receptors derive from a human patient who received a liver transplant. Some T cells here may be from the graft donor.

V is TRBV10-1 and J is TRBJ2-3; D remains unclear. V dropped 4 bases and J dropped 0 bases, with 8 bases sitting between them. Germline CDR1 is WNHNN and CDR2 is SYGVQD (reference sequence). The CDR3 runs 14 residues. CDR3 residues: CASSVKASTDTQYF. The CDR3 DNA is TGCGCCAGCAGTGTAAAAGCGAGCACAGATACGCAGTATTTT.

This clone was observed a single time. This rearrangement joins TRBV19 to TRBJ2-7, with D hard to call. The CDR3 has 13 amino acids. CDR1 LNHDA and CDR2 SQIVND come from the germline V gene (reference sequence). V dropped 9 bases and J dropped 4 bases, with 16 bases sitting between them. In DNA form, the CDR3 reads TGTGCCAGACCGGCAAGGATTCCTTACGAGCAGTACTTC. Its translation: CARPARIPYEQYF.

The J gene is TRBJ2-1, the V gene TRBV7-2; the D gene is possibly TRBD2 (6 bases). This CDR3 has 13 residues. Germline assignment: CDR1 SGHTA and CDR2 FQGNSA. Trimming removed 6 bases from V and 4 bases from J, with 10 bases in between. The CDR3 spells CASRPGLYNEQFF. For the CDR3, the DNA is TGTGCCAGCAGACCGGGACTTTACAATGAGCAGTTCTTC. The whole variable domain, filled in from reference TRBV7-2 and TRBJ2-1, reads GAGVSQSPSNKVTEKGKDVELRCDPISGHTALYWYRQSLGQGLEFLIYFQGNSAPDKSGLPSDRFSAERTGGSVSTLTIQRTQQEDSAVYLCASRPGLYNEQFFGPGTRLTVL.

The chain joins TRBV28 to TRBJ1-2; 8 bases are shared with TRBD1. This CDR3 contains 15 residues. Germline trimming cut 3 bases from V and 6 bases from J; bases unmatched to any gene: 9. The V gene's germline CDR1 is MDHEN and CDR2 SYDVKM. DNA for the CDR3: TGTGCCAGCAGTTTTAGGACAGGGAATTACCATGGCTACACCTTC. This gives the protein CASSFRTGNYHGYTF.

The V call is TRBV19, the J call TRBJ2-7; 9 nucleotides line up with TRBD1. V gave up 6 bases and J gave up 6 bases; unmatched junction bases: 9. Germline V gene data show CDR1 as LNHDA and CDR2 as SQIVND (reference sequence). The CDR3 covers 14 residues. In DNA form, the CDR3 reads TGTGCCAGTAGGGCCCGGGACAGGGTCGGCGAGCAGTACTTC. Amino acids: CASRARDRVGEQYF. The full variable domain, in which reference TRBV19 and TRBJ2-7 provide the parts outside the CDR3, is DGGITQSPKYLFRKEGQNVTLSCEQNLNHDAMYWYRQDPGQGLRLIYYSQIVNDFQKGDIAEGYSVSREKKESFPLTVTSAQKNPTAFYLCASRARDRVGEQYFGPGTRLTVT.

J is TRBJ2-7 and V is TRBV5-4; 11 bases fit TRBD2. From germline, CDR1 is SGHNT and CDR2 YYREEE (reference sequence). Losses at the gene ends were 2 bases for V and 7 bases for J; bases not matched to a gene: 8. CDR3 length: 15 residues. The CDR3 loop is CASSFLTSGSGEQYF. The CDR3 nucleotides are TGTGCCAGCAGCTTCCTCACTAGCGGGAGTGGGGAGCAGTACTTC.

The chain joins TRBV28 to TRBJ1-2; D call uncertain. The CDR3 is 14 residues long. Germline V gene lookup returns CDR1 MDHEN and CDR2 SYDVKM. Trimming shortened V by 3 bases and J by 2 bases, and 10 bases separated the two germline ends. Here the CDR3 reads CASSLTRANYGYTF. The DNA of the CDR3 is TGTGCCAGCAGTTTGACAAGGGCCAACTATGGCTACACCTTC.

The gene calls are TRBV27 and TRBJ2-7; perhaps TRBD1 as D (6 bases). This CDR3 comprises 15 residues. CDR1 MNHEY and CDR2 SMNVEV come from the germline V gene (reference sequence). V dropped 5 bases and J dropped 3 bases, with 17 bases sitting between them. The CDR3 loop reads CASSSPGQGIYEQYF. DNA of the CDR3: TGTGCCAGCAGTAGTCCGGGACAAGGAATCTACGAGCAGTACTTC.

V usage is TRBV5-1 and J usage is TRBJ1-2; D is possibly TRBD1 (6 bases). Trimming took 4 bases from V and 5 from J, leaving 24 bases between them. Germline V lookup: CDR1 SGHRS, CDR2 YFSETQ. The CDR3 runs 17 residues. This CDR3 reads CASSGHSTGLSKYGYTF. DNA for the CDR3: TGCGCCAGCAGCGGCCACTCAACAGGGCTCTCGAAATATGGCTACACCTTC.

The rearrangement uses TRBV7-8 and TRBJ1-5, with a possible D match to TRBD1 (5 bases). Germline V gene lookup returns CDR1 SGHVS and CDR2 FQNEAQ. The length of the CDR3 is 15 residues. V was shortened by 5 bases and J by 9 bases, with 20 bases between the two germline ends. CDR3 in amino acids: CASSPPGGALRPQHF. The CDR3 coding sequence is TGTGCCAGCAGCCCCCCGGGAGGGGCCCTTCGGCCCCAGCATTTT.